This T cell receptor (beta chain) came from a study of blood T cell repertoires in COVID-19. At the level of the study: From the United States, Italy and Spain came samples of acute and convalescent COVID-19.

The study drew participants aged about 18 to 90 years from around 24 US areas. The CDR3 is 13 amino acids. V was cut by 7 bases and J by 2 bases, with 11 bases left in between. In the source study's methods: Scientists estimated how many nucleated cells there were by amplifying reference gene primers. Profiled with immunoSEQ multiplex PCR; TCRdb holds only in-frame clones, not every one. The V and J calls and clone size come from that table; D and trimming were worked out from the DNA. The data show over 250,000 clones, roughly 86% seen once. This chain uses TRBV12-3 or TRBV12-4 with TRBJ1-1, with D unclear. This receptor was identified in a woman aged 25 to 45 who had recovered from COVID-19. Source material: PBMCs or T cells enriched from blood (not recorded which). Here the CDR3 DNA reads TGTGCCAGCACCATCCAGGTTAACACTGAAGCTTTCTTT. Its protein is CASTIQVNTEAFF.